These 25 T cell receptor beta chains were sequenced from one sample in a study of CXCR3-negative and CXCR3-positive naive CD8 T cells. General observations from the study: Researchers report that CXCR3-positive naive cells carry more hydrophobic TRB CDR3s than CXCR3-negative naive cells.

Their recognized antigens are unknown. 5' RACE with UMI labels generated the TRB cDNA libraries. TCRdb reprocessed the 5' RACE reads, with one entry per CDR3 protein and no DNA. The clone table shows about 89,000 distinct CDR3 sequences, with the ten largest holding over 0.4%. Source material: naive CXCR3+ CD8+ T cells from blood. Noted subset: CD45RO-CCR7+CD27+CD95- naive CD8+ T cells expressing CXCR3 (TNR3+). The receptor set was obtained from a human donor in good health. Some clones in this sample may be carry-over from other donors' samples.

The chain is built from TRBV5-1 and TRBJ2-1. This CDR3 is 13 amino acids long. Per the germline V gene, CDR1 is SGHRS and CDR2 is YFSETQ. CDR3 sequence reads: CASSLQNYNEQFF.

The chain combines TRBV5-1 with TRBJ2-7. The germline V gene encodes CDR1 SGHRS and CDR2 YFSETQ. This CDR3 contains 13 residues. This CDR3 reads CASSLSLGSEQYF.

J is TRBJ2-1 and V is TRBV5-4; the D call from TCRdb, TRBD2, cannot be confirmed without DNA. The CDR3 totals 19 residues. CDR1 SGHNT and CDR2 YYREEE come from the germline V gene (reference sequence). CDR3 protein: CASSVTGTSGRSSYNEQFF.

The V call is TRBV29-1, the J call TRBJ2-7; TCRdb reports TRBD2, a call that lacks DNA to check it against. Per germline, CDR1 SQVTM and CDR2 ANQGSEA. This CDR3 has 13 amino acids. The CDR3 here is CSVEAEGNYEQYF.

The gene calls are TRBV29-1 and TRBJ2-2; TCRdb names TRBD1, which stays unverified in the absence of DNA. CDR1 SQVTM and CDR2 ANQGSEA come from the germline V gene. The CDR3 is 13 residues long. The CDR3 here is CSVGWGKHGELFF.

The gene calls are TRBV24-1 and TRBJ1-2. Germline loops: CDR1 KGHDR, CDR2 SFDVKD. The CDR3 totals 13 residues. CDR3 residues: CATSDFDEYGYTF.

The chain employs TRBV12-3 or TRBV12-4 and TRBJ1-1; TCRdb lists TRBD1, though no DNA is available to test this call. The CDR3 totals 14 residues. The CDR3 is CASSPGQANTEAFF.

The chain recombines TRBV12-3 or TRBV12-4 with TRBJ2-7; TCRdb returns TRBD1, unconfirmable since there is no DNA. The CDR3 has 12 amino acids. The chain's CDR3 is CASNSAPYEQYF.

CDR3 amino acids: CASSQDLSSSGKLGELFF. V usage is TRBV4-3 and J usage is TRBJ2-2; absent DNA, TCRdb's TRBD1 call cannot be checked. Germline V lookup: CDR1 LGHNA, CDR2 YSLEER. The length of the CDR3 is 18 residues.

The chain links TRBV28 to TRBJ2-2; with no DNA, the TCRdb D assignment of TRBD1 cannot be verified. The CDR3 is made up of 14 amino acids. Germline V lookup: CDR1 MDHEN, CDR2 SYDVKM. CDR3 sequence: CASSEDRAGGEPFF.

This chain joins TRBV6-5 and TRBJ2-7; absent DNA, TCRdb's TRBD1 call cannot be checked. The CDR3 covers 13 residues. Germline lookup yields CDR1 MNHEY and CDR2 SVGAGI. CDR3 amino acids: CASRRLSNYEQYF.

J is TRBJ2-3 and V is TRBV7-9; the TRBD2 assignment by TCRdb is unverifiable without DNA. CDR1 SEHNR and CDR2 FQNEAQ come from the germline V gene (reference sequence). This CDR3 is built from 16 residues. CDR3 amino acids: CASSPRDWEGADTQYF.

The J gene is TRBJ2-7, the V gene TRBV28. CDR1 and CDR2 from the germline V gene are MDHEN and SYDVKM. The CDR3 loop spans 14 amino acids. CDR3 region: CASYKTGGSYEQYF.

The J gene is TRBJ2-1, the V gene TRBV9; the D gene TCRdb calls, TRBD1, cannot be checked with no DNA. Germline assignment: CDR1 SGDLS and CDR2 YYNGEE. The CDR3 runs 16 residues. The CDR3 reads CASSVQGASSYNEQFF. The full variable domain, in which reference TRBV9 and TRBJ2-1 provide the parts outside the CDR3, is DSGVTQTPKHLITATGQRVTLRCSPRSGDLSVYWYQQSLDQGLQFLIQYYNGEERAKGNILERFSAQQFPDLHSELNLSSLELGDSALYFCASSVQGASSYNEQFFGPGTRLTVL.

Here the CDR3 reads CSARDIDNYGYTF. The rearrangement joins TRBV29-1 to TRBJ1-2; the TRBD1 assignment by TCRdb is unverifiable without DNA. The CDR3 covers 13 residues. Germline CDR1 SQVTM, CDR2 ANQGSEA.

J is TRBJ1-5 and V is TRBV27; with no DNA, the TCRdb D assignment of TRBD1 cannot be verified. The CDR3 is 15 residues long. Germline assignment: CDR1 MNHEY and CDR2 SMNVEV (reference sequence). The CDR3 sequence is CASSPGGGRDQPQHF.

V is TRBV28 and J is TRBJ2-7; TCRdb returns TRBD2, unconfirmable since there is no DNA. The CDR3 is made up of 17 amino acids. Germline-derived CDR1 and CDR2 are MDHEN and SYDVKM. CDR3 loop: CASSLRTWGPLGHEQYF.

V gene TRBV15 combines with J gene TRBJ2-1; TCRdb's D gene call, TRBD1, goes unchecked for lack of DNA. Germline V gene data show CDR1 as LNHNV and CDR2 as YYDKDF (reference sequence). There are 15 residues in the CDR3. CDR3 protein: CATSRARTGFDEQFF.

The chain is built from TRBV20-1 and TRBJ2-3. The CDR3 spans 15 residues. Germline CDR1 is DFQATT and CDR2 is SNEGSKA (reference sequence). CDR3: CSARVMWADTDTQYF.

The rearrangement uses TRBV29-1 and TRBJ2-1; with no DNA, the TCRdb D assignment of TRBD2 cannot be verified. The CDR3 extends over 15 amino acids. CDR1 is SQVTM, CDR2 ANQGSEA, per germline. The CDR3 sequence: CSVGGGGASYNEQFF.

The gene calls are TRBV29-1 and TRBJ2-4; checking the TCRdb D call of TRBD1 is not possible without DNA. Germline CDR1 is SQVTM and CDR2 is ANQGSEA. This CDR3 comprises 14 residues. CDR3 sequence: CSVTGTWAKNIQYF. The complete variable domain, with remaining parts taken from reference TRBV29-1 and TRBJ2-4, reads SAVISQKPSRDICQRGTSLTIQCQVDSQVTMMFWYRQQPGQSLTLIATANQGSEATYESGFVIDKFPISRPNLTFSTLTVSNMSPEDSSIYLCSVTGTWAKNIQYFGAGTRLSVL.

This chain uses TRBV13 with TRBJ2-7; TCRdb lists TRBD1, though no DNA is available to test this call. This CDR3 is built from 16 residues. Germline V CDR1 and CDR2: PRHDT, FYEKMQ (reference sequence). CDR3 in amino acids: CASSLGPQADTYEQYF.

The chain has TRBV20-1 and TRBJ2-2; TCRdb names TRBD2, which stays unverified in the absence of DNA. The CDR3 sequence is 16 residues long. CDR1 and CDR2 from the germline V gene are DFQATT and SNEGSKA (reference sequence). The CDR3 sequence: CSARRLAGDKAGELFF.

The chain has TRBV4-2 and TRBJ1-2. Per the germline V gene, CDR1 is LGHNA and CDR2 is YNFKEQ. This CDR3 contains 13 residues. The CDR3: CASSHGDVSGYTF.

This sequence joins TRBV12-3 or TRBV12-4 and TRBJ1-1; TCRdb lists TRBD1, though no DNA is available to test this call. This CDR3 is built from 12 residues. The CDR3 protein is CASNPGGIEAFF.